This T cell receptor (beta chain) appears in the sequencing data of a study of blood T cell repertoires in COVID-19. Study details: Material from acute and convalescent COVID-19 was sourced from the United States, Italy and Spain.

The CDR3 sequence is 18 residues long. Germline lookup yields CDR1 LNHDA and CDR2 SQIVND (reference sequence). V dropped 3 bases and J dropped 4 bases, with 24 bases sitting between them. Methods used by the authors: Estimated nucleated cell counts came from reference gene primer amplification. The protocol was immunoSEQ multiplex PCR, while the TCRdb copy is restricted to in-frame clones and leaves out a portion. From that table come the V and J calls and clone size; the DNA was used to work out D and trimming. The repertoire consists of around 320,000 clones, with nearly 90% occurring once and the leading ten covering around 10%.

The sequence was collected from a woman aged 30 to 39 with COVID-19, enrolled during active disease. Sequenced: peripheral blood. This chain connects TRBV19 to TRBJ1-2; D is perhaps TRBD1 (6 bases). The CDR3, as DNA: TGTGCCAGTAGTATTCAAGGAGCGGGGGCGCATCACGGCTATGGCTACACCTTC. This codes for CASSIQGAGAHHGYGYTF.